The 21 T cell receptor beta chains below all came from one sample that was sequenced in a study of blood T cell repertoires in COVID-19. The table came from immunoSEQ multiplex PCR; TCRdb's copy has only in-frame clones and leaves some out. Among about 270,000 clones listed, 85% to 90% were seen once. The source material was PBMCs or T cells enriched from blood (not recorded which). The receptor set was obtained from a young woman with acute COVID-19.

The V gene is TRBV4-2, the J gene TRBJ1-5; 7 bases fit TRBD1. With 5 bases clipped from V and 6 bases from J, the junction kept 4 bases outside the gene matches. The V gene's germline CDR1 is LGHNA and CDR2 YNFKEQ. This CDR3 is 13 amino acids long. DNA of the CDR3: TGTGCCAGCAGCTACAGGGGCGGTCAGCCCCAGCATTTT. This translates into CASSYRGGQPQHF.

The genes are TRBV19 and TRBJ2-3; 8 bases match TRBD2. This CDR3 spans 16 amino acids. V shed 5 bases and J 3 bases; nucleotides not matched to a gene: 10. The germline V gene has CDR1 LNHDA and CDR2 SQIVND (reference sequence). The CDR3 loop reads CASSARLAPWTDTQYF. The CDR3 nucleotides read TGTGCCAGTAGTGCCCGACTAGCGCCCTGGACAGATACGCAGTATTTT.

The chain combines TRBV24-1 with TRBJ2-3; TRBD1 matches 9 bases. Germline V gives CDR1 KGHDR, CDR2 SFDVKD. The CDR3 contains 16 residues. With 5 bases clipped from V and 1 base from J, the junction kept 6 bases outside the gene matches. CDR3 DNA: TGTGCCACCAGTGCAGCGTGGGACAGGGGCACAGATACGCAGTATTTT. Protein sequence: CATSAAWDRGTDTQYF.

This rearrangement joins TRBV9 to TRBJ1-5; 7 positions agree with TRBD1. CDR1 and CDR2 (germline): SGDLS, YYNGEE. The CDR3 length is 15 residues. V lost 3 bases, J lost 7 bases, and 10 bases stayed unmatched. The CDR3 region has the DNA TGTGCCAGCAGCGCTAGTTGGACAGGAGAGCAGCCCCAGCATTTT. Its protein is CASSASWTGEQPQHF.

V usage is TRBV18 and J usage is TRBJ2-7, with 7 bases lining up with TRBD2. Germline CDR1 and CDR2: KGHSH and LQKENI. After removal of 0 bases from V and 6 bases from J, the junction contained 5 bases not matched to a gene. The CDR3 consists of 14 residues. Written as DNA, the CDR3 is TGTGCCAGCTCACCACCTGGGGGAGGGCTCGAGCAGTACTTC. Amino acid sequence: CASSPPGGGLEQYF.

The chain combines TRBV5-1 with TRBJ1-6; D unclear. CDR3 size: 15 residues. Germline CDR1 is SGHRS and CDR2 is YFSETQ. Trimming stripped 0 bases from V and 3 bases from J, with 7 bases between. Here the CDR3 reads CASSLGGLYNSPLHF. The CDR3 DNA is TGCGCCAGCAGCTTGGGTGGCCTCTATAATTCACCCCTCCACTTT.

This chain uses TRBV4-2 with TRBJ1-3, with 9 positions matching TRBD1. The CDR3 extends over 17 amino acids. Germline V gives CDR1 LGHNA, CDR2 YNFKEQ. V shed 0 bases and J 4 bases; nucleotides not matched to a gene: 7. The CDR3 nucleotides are TGTGCCAGCAGCCAAGATGAACAGGGGGCGGGAGGAAACACCATATATTTT. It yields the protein CASSQDEQGAGGNTIYF.

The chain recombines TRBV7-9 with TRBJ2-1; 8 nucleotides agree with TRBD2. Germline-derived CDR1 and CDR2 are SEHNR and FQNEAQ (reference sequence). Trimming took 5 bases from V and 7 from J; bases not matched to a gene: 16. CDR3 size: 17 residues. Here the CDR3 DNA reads TGTGCCAGCAGCATAGGTCCTACTAGCGGCCGTAGTAATGAGCAGTTCTTC. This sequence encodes CASSIGPTSGRSNEQFF. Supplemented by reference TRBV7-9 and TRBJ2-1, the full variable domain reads DTGVSQNPRHKITKRGQNVTFRCDPISEHNRLYWYRQTLGQGPEFLTYFQNEAQLEKSRLLSDRFSAERPKGSFSTLEIQRTEQGDSAMYLCASSIGPTSGRSNEQFFGPGTRLTVL.

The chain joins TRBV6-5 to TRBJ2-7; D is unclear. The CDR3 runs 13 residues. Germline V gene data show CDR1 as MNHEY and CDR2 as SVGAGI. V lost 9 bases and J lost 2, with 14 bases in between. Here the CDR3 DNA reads TGTGCCAGTCGGTCGCCTCCACCCTACGAGCAGTACTTC. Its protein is CASRSPPPYEQYF.

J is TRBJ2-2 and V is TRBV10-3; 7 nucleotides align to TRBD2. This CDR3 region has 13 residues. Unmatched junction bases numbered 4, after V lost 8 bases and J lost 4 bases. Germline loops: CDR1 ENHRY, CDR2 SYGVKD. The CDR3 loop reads CAIPREGTGELFF. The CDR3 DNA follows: TGTGCCATCCCCAGGGAGGGCACCGGGGAGCTGTTTTTT.

The CDR3 region is CASSPWDLEVAKNIQYF. CDR3 nucleotides: TGTGCCAGCAGTCCCTGGGACTTGGAGGTAGCCAAAAACATTCAGTACTTC. The chain links TRBV28 to TRBJ2-4; TRBD2 is a possible D gene (6 bases). V dropped 5 bases and J dropped 0 bases, with 17 bases sitting between them. Germline CDR1 is MDHEN and CDR2 is SYDVKM. This CDR3 comprises 17 residues.

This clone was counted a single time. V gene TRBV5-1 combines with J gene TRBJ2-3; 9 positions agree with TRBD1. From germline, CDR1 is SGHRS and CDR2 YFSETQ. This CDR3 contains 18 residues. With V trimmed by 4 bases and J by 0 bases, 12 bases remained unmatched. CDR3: CASSRPRDRDISTDTQYF. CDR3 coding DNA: TGCGCCAGCAGCAGACCCCGGGACAGGGATATTAGCACAGATACGCAGTATTTT.

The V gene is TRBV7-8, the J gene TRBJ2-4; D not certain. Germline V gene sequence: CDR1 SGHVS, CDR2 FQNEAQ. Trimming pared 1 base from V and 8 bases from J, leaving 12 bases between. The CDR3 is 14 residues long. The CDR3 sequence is CASSLERVEDIQYF. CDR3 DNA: TGTGCCAGCAGCTTAGAACGGGTTGAGGACATTCAGTACTTC.

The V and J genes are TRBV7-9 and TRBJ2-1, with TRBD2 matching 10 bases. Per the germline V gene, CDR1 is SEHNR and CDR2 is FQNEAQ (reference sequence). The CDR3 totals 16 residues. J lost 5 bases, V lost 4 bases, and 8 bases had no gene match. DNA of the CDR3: TGTGCCAGCAGCTACCCGACTAGCGGGCTTAACAATGAGCAGTTCTTC. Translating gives CASSYPTSGLNNEQFF.

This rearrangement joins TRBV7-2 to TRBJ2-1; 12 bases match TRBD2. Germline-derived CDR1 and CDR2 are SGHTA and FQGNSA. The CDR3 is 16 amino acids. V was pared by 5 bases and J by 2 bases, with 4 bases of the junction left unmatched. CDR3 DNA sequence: TGTGCCAGCAGCCCTCGGACTAGCGGGACCTACAATGAGCAGTTCTTC. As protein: CASSPRTSGTYNEQFF.

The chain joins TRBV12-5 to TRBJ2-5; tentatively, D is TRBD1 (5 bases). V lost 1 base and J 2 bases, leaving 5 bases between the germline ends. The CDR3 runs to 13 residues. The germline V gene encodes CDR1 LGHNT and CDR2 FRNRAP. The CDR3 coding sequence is TGTGCTAGTGGTTTGGGACAGCAAGAGACCCAGTACTTC. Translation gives CASGLGQQETQYF.

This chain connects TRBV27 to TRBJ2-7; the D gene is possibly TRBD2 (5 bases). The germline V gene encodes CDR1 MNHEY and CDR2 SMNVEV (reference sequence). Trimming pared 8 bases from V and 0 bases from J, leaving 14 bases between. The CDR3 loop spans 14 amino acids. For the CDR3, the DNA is TGTGCCAGCCTAGCATCGGCGGGCTCCTACGAGCAGTACTTC. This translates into CASLASAGSYEQYF.

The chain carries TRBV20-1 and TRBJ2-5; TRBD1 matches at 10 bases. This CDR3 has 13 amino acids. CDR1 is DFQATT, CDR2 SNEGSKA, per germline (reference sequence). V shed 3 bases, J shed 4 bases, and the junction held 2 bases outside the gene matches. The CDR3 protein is CSASGQGVETQYF. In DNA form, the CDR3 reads TGCAGTGCTAGTGGACAGGGGGTAGAGACCCAGTACTTC.

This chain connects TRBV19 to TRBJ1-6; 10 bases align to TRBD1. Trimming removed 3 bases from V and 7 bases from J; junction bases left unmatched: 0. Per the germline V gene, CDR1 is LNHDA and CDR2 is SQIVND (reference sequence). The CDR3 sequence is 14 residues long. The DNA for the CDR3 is TGTGCCAGTAGTATGACAGGGGGCAATTCACCCCTCCACTTT. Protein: CASSMTGGNSPLHF.

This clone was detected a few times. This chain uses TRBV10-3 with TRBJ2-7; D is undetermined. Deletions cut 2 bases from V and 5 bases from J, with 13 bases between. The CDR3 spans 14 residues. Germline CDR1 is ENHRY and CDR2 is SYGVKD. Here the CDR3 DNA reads TGTGCCATCAGTGAGAGCGAGGTCCCACACGAGCAGTACTTC. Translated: CAISESEVPHEQYF.

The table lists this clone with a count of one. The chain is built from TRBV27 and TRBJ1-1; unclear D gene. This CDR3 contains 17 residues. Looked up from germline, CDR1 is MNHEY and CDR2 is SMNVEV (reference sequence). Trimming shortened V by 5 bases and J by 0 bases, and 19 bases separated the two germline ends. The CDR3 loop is CASSPSRGPRMNTEAFF. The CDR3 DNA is TGTGCCAGCAGTCCCTCTAGAGGGCCCAGGATGAACACTGAAGCTTTCTTT.